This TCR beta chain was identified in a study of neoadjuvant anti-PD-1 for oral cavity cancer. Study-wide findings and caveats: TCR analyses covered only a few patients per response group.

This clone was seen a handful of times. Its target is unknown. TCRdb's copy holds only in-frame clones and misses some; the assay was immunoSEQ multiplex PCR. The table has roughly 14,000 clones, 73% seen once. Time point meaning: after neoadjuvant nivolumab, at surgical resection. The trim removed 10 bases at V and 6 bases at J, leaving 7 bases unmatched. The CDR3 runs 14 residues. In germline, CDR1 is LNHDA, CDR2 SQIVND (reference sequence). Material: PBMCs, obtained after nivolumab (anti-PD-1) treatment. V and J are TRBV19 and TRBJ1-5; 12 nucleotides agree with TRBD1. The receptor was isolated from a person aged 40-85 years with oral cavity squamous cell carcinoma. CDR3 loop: CATRDRGQGQPQHF. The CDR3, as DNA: TGTGCCACCAGGGACAGGGGGCAAGGTCAGCCCCAGCATTTT.